This T cell receptor (beta chain) was retrieved from a study of shared clonotypes between healthy human individuals. Findings and caveats of the study: Limited genetic and exposure-history diversity came from having few donors.

Regarding this clone: Its target is not known.

Participating donors were healthy, HIV-negative adults free of recent acute infections or vaccinations. This CDR3 region has 14 residues. Germline V gives CDR1 SGHTA, CDR2 FQGNSA. V shed 5 bases, J shed 2 bases, and the junction held 5 bases outside the gene matches. Profiled with immunoSEQ multiplex PCR; TCRdb holds only in-frame clones, not every one. The profile shows about 480,000 clones, over 60% of them singletons. Sequencing was carried out using PBMCs. This clonotype was obtained from a woman between 35 and 50 years old in good health. Some clones in this sample may be carry-over from other donors' samples. J is TRBJ2-5 and V is TRBV7-2, with 7 bases fitting TRBD2. CDR3 residues: CASSKGLVQETQYF. The CDR3 bases are TGTGCCAGCAGCAAAGGACTAGTACAAGAGACCCAGTACTTC.